This TCR beta chain stems from a study of T cells in Graves' hyperthyroidism and ophthalmopathy. This clonotype was counted ten times or more. Its target is unknown. Germline V CDR1 and CDR2: SGHTA, FQGNSA. V lost 5 bases and J 1 base, leaving 14 bases between the germline ends. The CDR3 contains 15 residues. Whole-study results and caveats: The model anticipated ophthalmopathy a median about 6.5 months pre-onset.

Using RNA transcripts as the source, TCR beta CDR3 regions were amplified. During a first-round RT-PCR of the TCR CDR3, the HTBI primer set was used. TCRdb redid the calling of the multiplex PCR reads with MiXCR, one entry per CDR3 protein. The data contain about 760,000 distinct CDR3 sequences, over 35% of them singletons. The chain couples TRBV7-2 to TRBJ2-5; possible D gene TRBD1, 6 bases. Input material: blood. The TCR comes from a middle-aged woman with Graves' hyperthyroidism. The CDR3 DNA follows: TGTGCCAGCAGCCCCGCAGACAGGCGCCAAGAGACCCAGTACTTC. Translated, it gives CASSPADRRQETQYF.